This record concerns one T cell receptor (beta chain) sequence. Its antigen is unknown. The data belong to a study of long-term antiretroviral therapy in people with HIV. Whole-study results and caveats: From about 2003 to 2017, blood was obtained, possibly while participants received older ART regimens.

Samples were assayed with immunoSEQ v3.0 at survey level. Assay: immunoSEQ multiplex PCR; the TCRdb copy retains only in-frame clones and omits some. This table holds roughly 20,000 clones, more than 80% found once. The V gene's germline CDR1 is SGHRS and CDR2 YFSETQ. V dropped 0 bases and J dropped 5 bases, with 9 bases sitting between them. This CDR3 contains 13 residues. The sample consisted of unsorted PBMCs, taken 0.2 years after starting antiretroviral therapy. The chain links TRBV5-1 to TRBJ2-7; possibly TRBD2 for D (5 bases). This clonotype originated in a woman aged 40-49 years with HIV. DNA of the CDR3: TGCGCCAGCAGCTTGGCCGATAGCGACGAGCAGTACTTC. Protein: CASSLADSDEQYF.